The 25 T cell receptor beta chains below come from one sample, sequenced in a study of cytomegalovirus exposure and HLA in healthy donors. A multiplex PCR was run with 60 Vbeta primers and 13 Jbeta primers. TCRdb's copy holds only in-frame clones and misses some; the assay was immunoSEQ multiplex PCR. Among approximately 160,000 clones listed, 75% to 85% were seen once. Sequenced sample: PBMCs. These receptors were collected from a woman aged 45-59 years in good health and CMV-seropositive.

The V call is TRBV5-6, the J call TRBJ2-7, with D possibly matching TRBD1 (7 bases). Looked up from germline, CDR1 is SGHDT and CDR2 is YYEEEE. The CDR3 is 13 amino acids. Deletions cut 5 bases from V and 3 bases from J, with 12 bases between. This chain's CDR3 is CASRWRDSYEQYF. The CDR3 DNA reads TGTGCCAGCAGGTGGAGGGACAGCTACGAGCAGTACTTC. Complete variable domain (other parts from reference TRBV5-6 and TRBJ2-7): DAGVTQSPTHLIKTRGQQVTLRCSPKSGHDTVSWYQQALGQGPQFIFQYYEEEERQRGNFPDRFSGHQFPNYSSELNVNALLLGDSALYLCASRWRDSYEQYFGPGTRLTVT.

The chain is built from TRBV4-1 and TRBJ1-6, with TRBD1 matching 8 bases. The CDR3 is made up of 17 amino acids. V shed 0 bases, J shed 9 bases, and the junction held 10 bases outside the gene matches. Germline V gene sequence: CDR1 MGHRA, CDR2 YSYEKL. The CDR3 loop reads CASSQDAGTGIVSPLHF. CDR3 coding DNA: TGCGCCAGCAGCCAAGACGCCGGGACAGGTATAGTTTCACCCCTCCACTTT.

This clone was seen once. The chain has TRBV27 and TRBJ2-2, with TRBD1 as a possible D gene (5 bases). With 3 bases removed from V and 2 bases from J, the gap between germline ends came to 10 bases. The CDR3 is 15 residues long. The germline CDR1 and CDR2 sequences are MNHEY and SMNVEV (reference sequence). The CDR3 coding sequence is TGTGCCAGCAGTTTCCGACAGTTTAACACCGGGGAGCTGTTTTTT. Amino acids: CASSFRQFNTGELFF.

A word on this clone: The junction does not match germline at one end; this may be a read error. The chain employs TRBV6-6 and TRBJ1-5; TRBD1 is a possible D gene (5 bases). The CDR3 covers 13 residues. In germline, CDR1 is MNHNY, CDR2 SVGAGI (reference sequence). CDR3 amino acids: CASSGDRNQPRHF. The DNA of the CDR3 is TGTGCCAGCAGCGGCGACAGAAATCAGCCCCGGCATTTT.

J is TRBJ2-7 and V is TRBV27, with D possibly TRBD2 on 5 matching bases. This CDR3 comprises 12 residues. Trimming took off 3 bases at V and 6 bases at J, with 9 bases between the two ends. Germline V gives CDR1 MNHEY, CDR2 SMNVEV (reference sequence). In nucleotides, the CDR3 is TGTGCCAGCAGTTTTCGGGGAGCCGAGCAGTACTTC. Translating gives CASSFRGAEQYF.

This chain links TRBV15 with TRBJ1-1; D perhaps matches TRBD1 (5 bases). V was pared by 0 bases and J by 5 bases, with 10 bases between. CDR1 is LNHNV, CDR2 YYDKDF, per germline (reference sequence). The CDR3 contains 14 residues. CDR3 in amino acids: CATSREKGITEAFF. The CDR3, as DNA: TGTGCCACCAGCAGAGAGAAGGGGATAACTGAAGCTTTCTTT.

For this clone: Its ends do not fully match the called genes, so a read error is possible. The genes are TRBV7-9 and TRBJ1-3, with TRBD1 as a possible D gene (6 bases). This CDR3 region has 16 residues. Germline V gene sequence: CDR1 SEHNR, CDR2 FQNEAQ (reference sequence). This CDR3 reads CSSSSTTGLAGNTIYF. The DNA of the CDR3 is TGTTCCAGCAGCTCTACGACAGGTCTCGCTGGAAACACCATATATTTT.

The chain has TRBV18 and TRBJ1-2; 7 bases line up with TRBD1. CDR3 length: 14 amino acids. Looked up from germline, CDR1 is KGHSH and CDR2 is LQKENI. With V trimmed by 2 bases and J by 2 bases, 2 bases remained unmatched. The CDR3 DNA sequence: TGTGCCAGCTCACCAGGGGGACAGAACTATGGCTACACCTTC. It is translated as CASSPGGQNYGYTF.

The V call is TRBV29-1, the J call TRBJ2-7; 7 bases line up with TRBD1. Trimming took 6 bases from V and 3 from J; bases not matched to a gene: 5. The CDR3 extends over 12 amino acids. Germline loops: CDR1 SQVTM, CDR2 ANQGSEA. CDR3 protein: CSVRQGYYEQYF. The CDR3 nucleotides read TGCAGCGTAAGACAGGGATACTACGAGCAGTACTTC.

The chain joins TRBV30 to TRBJ2-3; D ambiguous. Trimming cost V 1 base and J 11 bases, with 16 bases left between them. This CDR3 is built from 13 residues. CDR1 and CDR2 (germline): GTSNPN, SVGIG (reference sequence). The CDR3 nucleotides read TGTGCCTGGAGTGAAACCCCCTATAGTAGGCAGTATTTT. Its protein product is CAWSETPYSRQYF.

This clone was detected only a few times. This chain connects TRBV2 to TRBJ2-7; 7 positions match TRBD1. The CDR3 is made up of 14 amino acids. Germline V gene lookup returns CDR1 SNHLY and CDR2 FYNNEI. V gave up 2 bases and J gave up 1 base; unmatched junction bases: 2. For the CDR3, the DNA is TGTGCCAGCAGTGAATTACAGGGGTCCTACGAGCAGTACTTC. This codes for CASSELQGSYEQYF.

The chain employs TRBV6-1 and TRBJ2-2; 7 positions match TRBD1. Germline CDR1 MNHNS, CDR2 SASEGT. This CDR3 is built from 14 residues. The V segment lost 10 bases and the J segment 4 bases; nucleotides outside the gene matches: 9. CDR3 DNA sequence: TGTGCCACCCAGGGGACAGATCCCACCGGGGAGCTGTTTTTT. It yields the protein CATQGTDPTGELFF.

In its sample, this clone was seen once. V is TRBV2 and J is TRBJ2-1; no clear D. The CDR3 extends over 13 amino acids. Germline V gene sequence: CDR1 SNHLY, CDR2 FYNNEI. Trimming took 7 bases from V and 6 from J, leaving 13 bases between them. In DNA form, the CDR3 reads TGTGCCAGCAAGCCGCCCGCAGGCAATGAGCAGTTCTTC. It specifies CASKPPAGNEQFF. Looking up the rest from reference TRBV2 and TRBJ2-1 gives the full variable domain: EPEVTQTPSHQVTQMGQEVILRCVPISNHLYFYWYRQILGQKVEFLVSFYNNEISEKSEIFDDQFSVERPDGSNFTLKIRSTKLEDSAMYFCASKPPAGNEQFFGPGTRLTVL.

This clone was picked up a small number of times. V gene TRBV18 combines with J gene TRBJ1-2, with a possible D match to TRBD1 (5 bases). CDR1 and CDR2 from the germline V gene are KGHSH and LQKENI. The CDR3 has 15 amino acids. V lost 2 bases to trimming and J lost 5 bases, with 15 bases between them. Here the CDR3 reads CASSPTRVTAYGYTF. The CDR3 nucleotides read TGTGCCAGCTCACCAACCAGGGTAACCGCTTATGGCTACACCTTC.

The rearrangement joins TRBV11-2 to TRBJ1-5; 8 bases line up with TRBD1. The V gene's germline CDR1 is SGHAT and CDR2 FQNNGV. The CDR3 is 14 residues long. V gave up 5 bases and J gave up 10 bases; unmatched junction bases: 10. CDR3: CASSLGQGGSPQHF. The CDR3 DNA sequence: TGTGCCAGCAGCCTCGGACAGGGTGGATCTCCCCAGCATTTT.

This sequence joins TRBV6-1 and TRBJ1-4, with TRBD1 identical over 7 bases. Per the germline V gene, CDR1 is MNHNS and CDR2 is SASEGT. With V trimmed by 5 bases and J by 7 bases, 10 bases remained unmatched. The CDR3 extends over 15 amino acids. This CDR3 is CASSWGLGGREKLFF. CDR3 bases: TGTGCCAGCAGTTGGGGGTTAGGGGGCCGTGAAAAACTGTTTTTT.

The chain combines TRBV4-1 with TRBJ2-5; D gene uncertain. The DNA matches TRBJ2-7 better at its end, which makes the J call doubtful. Germline values: CDR1 MGHRA, CDR2 YSYEKL. The CDR3 consists of 16 residues. CDR3: CASSHLGTRSSYEQYF. CDR3 nucleotides: TGCGCCAGCAGCCACCTTGGTACCCGAAGCTCCTACGAGCAGTACTTC.

This clone came up once. The chain combines TRBV18 with TRBJ1-2; 7 positions agree with TRBD1. The length of the CDR3 is 13 residues. J gave up 9 bases and V 6 bases, and 10 bases lay outside the gene matches. Germline V gene sequence: CDR1 KGHSH, CDR2 LQKENI. The CDR3 here is CASSQGGLFRYTF. The DNA of the CDR3 is TGTGCCAGCTCCCAGGGGGGCCTGTTTCGCTACACCTTC.

This chain links TRBV5-6 with TRBJ2-7; 8 bases line up with TRBD2. The CDR3 runs 16 residues. Trimming took 2 bases from V and 4 from J; bases not matched to a gene: 11. Looked up from germline, CDR1 is SGHDT and CDR2 is YYEEEE. The DNA of the CDR3 is TGTGCCAGCAGCTTTGCCGGGGGGGCCTGGGAGTACGAGCAGTACTTC. Translation: CASSFAGGAWEYEQYF.

The genes are TRBV11-2 and TRBJ2-7, with TRBD1 matching over 9 bases. V trimming: 5 bases; J trimming: 9 bases; junction bases outside the gene matches: 11. This CDR3 has 14 residues. From germline, CDR1 is SGHAT and CDR2 FQNNGV. CDR3 in amino acids: CASSPGTGQDRQYF. The CDR3 DNA follows: TGTGCCAGCAGCCCCGGGACAGGGCAGGATCGGCAGTACTTC.

The rearrangement links TRBV19 to TRBJ1-5; TRBD1 agrees at 8 bases. CDR1 LNHDA and CDR2 SQIVND come from the germline V gene (reference sequence). The CDR3 runs 14 residues. Trimming took 6 bases from V and 7 from J; bases not matched to a gene: 8. CDR3 in amino acids: CASSSGTGYQPQHF. DNA of the CDR3: TGTGCCAGTAGCTCCGGGACAGGATACCAGCCCCAGCATTTT.

This chain connects TRBV4-1 to TRBJ1-2, with a weak D call TRBD1 (5 bases). This CDR3 is built from 14 residues. The germline V gene encodes CDR1 MGHRA and CDR2 YSYEKL. Trimming left V 0 bases short and J 2 bases short, with 7 bases between. For the CDR3, the DNA is TGCGCCAGCAGCCAAGATTACAGGAACTATGGCTACACCTTC. Translating gives CASSQDYRNYGYTF.

V is TRBV7-6 and J is TRBJ2-3, with 9 bases that match TRBD2. With 0 bases clipped from V and 5 bases from J, the junction kept 9 bases outside the gene matches. CDR1 and CDR2 (germline): SGHVS, FNYEAQ. There are 17 residues in the CDR3. CDR3 sequence reads: CASSLAAAGGPGDTQYF. The CDR3, as DNA: TGTGCCAGCAGCTTAGCGGCGGCGGGGGGGCCGGGAGATACGCAGTATTTT.

The genes are TRBV7-6 and TRBJ2-7; TRBD2 is a possible D gene (7 bases). In germline, CDR1 is SGHVS, CDR2 FNYEAQ. CDR3 size: 16 residues. Trimming left V 5 bases short and J 6 bases short, with 23 bases between. CDR3 nucleotide sequence: TGTGCCAGCAGCCCCCACCCCTCCGGGGGGCTTGGCGAGCAGTACTTC. This sequence encodes CASSPHPSGGLGEQYF.

The rearrangement uses TRBV27 and TRBJ2-5; TRBD1 matches 9 bases. With 6 bases clipped from V and 5 bases from J, the junction kept 10 bases outside the gene matches. This CDR3 is 15 amino acids long. Germline lookup yields CDR1 MNHEY and CDR2 SMNVEV (reference sequence). CDR3 sequence (DNA): TGTGCCAGCAGGACCGGGACAGGGCCGGCGGAGACCCAGTACTTC. Residues: CASRTGTGPAETQYF.